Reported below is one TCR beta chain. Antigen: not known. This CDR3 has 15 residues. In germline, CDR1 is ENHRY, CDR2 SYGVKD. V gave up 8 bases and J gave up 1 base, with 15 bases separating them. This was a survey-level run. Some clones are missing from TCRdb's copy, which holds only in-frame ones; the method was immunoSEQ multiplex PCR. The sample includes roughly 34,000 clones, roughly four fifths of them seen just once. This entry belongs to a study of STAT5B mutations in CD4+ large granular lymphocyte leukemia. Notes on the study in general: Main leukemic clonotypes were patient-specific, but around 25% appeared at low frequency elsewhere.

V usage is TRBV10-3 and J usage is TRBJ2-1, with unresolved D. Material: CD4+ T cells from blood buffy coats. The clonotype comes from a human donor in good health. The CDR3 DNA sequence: TGTGCCATCGGTTCGTCCATAGGGTCCTACAATGAGCAGTTCTTC. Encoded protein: CAIGSSIGSYNEQFF.